The 13 T cell receptor beta chains listed next were all sequenced from one sample in a study of blood T cell repertoires in COVID-19. Data came from immunoSEQ multiplex PCR; TCRdb stores just in-frame clones and leaves some out. The sample has 150,000 or so clones; around 89% are singletons. Sample: PBMCs or T cells enriched from blood (not recorded which). The origin of the receptors is a woman aged 25 to 45 with acute COVID-19.

The V call is TRBV4-3, the J call TRBJ1-4; tentatively, D is TRBD1 (5 bases). Germline lookup yields CDR1 LGHNA and CDR2 YSLEER. The V end was cut by 0 bases, the J end by 8 bases, with 10 bases between. The CDR3 sequence is 14 residues long. The CDR3 sequence is CASSQESRGEKLFF. In DNA form, the CDR3 reads TGCGCCAGCAGCCAAGAAAGTAGGGGCGAAAAACTGTTTTTT.

V gene TRBV28 combines with J gene TRBJ2-7; 9 bases map to TRBD1. The CDR3 consists of 14 residues. The germline V gene encodes CDR1 MDHEN and CDR2 SYDVKM. The V and J ends lost 4 bases and 7 bases, in that order; junction bases with no gene match: 8. This chain's CDR3 is CASSSRQGVSEQYF. In DNA, the CDR3 is TGTGCCAGCAGTTCCCGACAGGGGGTATCGGAGCAGTACTTC.

The chain recombines TRBV3-1 (or the pseudogene TRBV3-2) with TRBJ1-6, with D possibly being TRBD1 (5 bases). The CDR3 runs 15 residues. Germline CDR1 LGHDT, CDR2 YNNKEL (reference sequence). Trimming removed 0 bases at V and 9 bases at J, with 12 bases between. The CDR3 loop is CASSQDVREGSPLHF. The CDR3 DNA is TGTGCCAGCAGCCAAGATGTCAGGGAAGGTTCACCCCTCCACTTT.

This clone has more than one count but fewer than ten. The chain combines TRBV9 with TRBJ2-7; 12 nucleotides agree with TRBD2. Germline-derived CDR1 and CDR2 are SGDLS and YYNGEE. This CDR3 is built from 14 residues. V shed 3 bases, J shed 5 bases, and the junction held 3 bases outside the gene matches. For the CDR3, the DNA is TGTGCCAGCAGCGCTAGCGGGAGGGCCGACGAGCAGTACTTC. Its translation: CASSASGRADEQYF.

The chain recombines TRBV30 with TRBJ2-7, with TRBD1 matching over 9 bases. The trim removed 3 bases at V and 2 bases at J, leaving 5 bases unmatched. The CDR3 is 14 amino acids. Germline V gene data show CDR1 as GTSNPN and CDR2 as SVGIG (reference sequence). CDR3 sequence: CAWRDRGRTYEQYF. The CDR3 region has the DNA TGTGCCTGGAGGGACAGGGGAAGGACCTACGAGCAGTACTTC.

The chain combines TRBV28 with TRBJ2-2, with TRBD1 matching over 8 bases. The germline gives CDR1 MDHEN, CDR2 SYDVKM. The CDR3 spans 12 residues. J was trimmed by 5 bases and V by 10 bases; bases with no gene match: 3. Written as DNA, the CDR3 is TGTGCCACCCGGACAGGGACCGGGGAGCTGTTTTTT. Protein sequence: CATRTGTGELFF.

The chain has TRBV27 and TRBJ2-7, with TRBD2 identical over 8 bases. The V gene end was trimmed by 2 bases and the J gene end by 5 bases; junction bases not matched to a gene: 8. The CDR3 spans 15 residues. Germline CDR1 reads MNHEY; CDR2 reads SMNVEV (reference sequence). CDR3 sequence: CASSLLAGAIDEQYF. The CDR3 DNA is TGTGCCAGCAGTTTACTAGCGGGTGCGATAGACGAGCAGTACTTC.

The chain links TRBV5-1 to TRBJ2-7, with 9 bases that match TRBD1. Germline V gives CDR1 SGHRS, CDR2 YFSETQ. The CDR3 contains 16 residues. J lost 2 bases, V lost 3 bases, and 9 bases had no gene match. The CDR3 bases are TGCGCCAGCAGCTGGGGTCAGGACAGGGGCACCTACGAGCAGTACTTC. This codes for CASSWGQDRGTYEQYF.

The chain is built from TRBV29-1 and TRBJ2-3, with TRBD1 as a possible D gene (5 bases). CDR1 is SQVTM, CDR2 ANQGSEA, per germline. The CDR3 consists of 13 residues. V dropped 4 bases and J dropped 2 bases, with 10 bases sitting between them. The CDR3 is CSVVDRDTDTQYF. DNA of the CDR3: TGCAGCGTTGTCGACAGAGACACAGATACGCAGTATTTT.

J is TRBJ1-1 and V is TRBV19; maybe TRBD1 (5 bases). Germline values: CDR1 LNHDA, CDR2 SQIVND (reference sequence). The V gene lost 5 bases and the J gene lost 0 bases, with 13 bases spanning the gap. This CDR3 is built from 15 residues. The CDR3 DNA follows: TGTGCCAGTAGTCGGTGGGGCAGCCTGAACACTGAAGCTTTCTTT. The encoded protein is CASSRWGSLNTEAFF.

The V and J genes are TRBV10-2 and TRBJ2-3; D is perhaps TRBD2 (6 bases). CDR3 length: 15 amino acids. From germline, CDR1 is WSHSY and CDR2 SAAADI. Trimming removed 2 bases at V and 3 bases at J, with 12 bases between. The CDR3 reads CASSESGPRTDTQYF. DNA for the CDR3: TGCGCCAGCAGTGAGAGCGGGCCTCGTACAGATACGCAGTATTTT.

Only a few counts were recorded for this clone. The chain links TRBV29-1 to TRBJ1-1; possibly TRBD1 for D (6 bases). This CDR3 is built from 13 residues. Trimming shortened V by 7 bases and J by 7 bases, and 19 bases separated the two germline ends. Germline V gives CDR1 SQVTM, CDR2 ANQGSEA. The CDR3 sequence: CSARVTGSHEAFF. For the CDR3, the DNA is TGCAGCGCCCGAGTGACAGGTAGTCATGAAGCTTTCTTT.

In its sample, this clone was seen once. Here the CDR3 DNA reads TGTGCCAGCAGCCAATACGGGGGGCTAGCGGGCTTCACAGATACGCAGTATTTT. Protein sequence: CASSQYGGLAGFTDTQYF. V and J are TRBV3-1 (or the pseudogene TRBV3-2) and TRBJ2-3; 8 bases map to TRBD2. CDR1 is LGHDT and CDR2 is YNNKEL in the germline V gene (reference sequence). This CDR3 comprises 18 residues. Trimming removed 2 bases from V and 2 bases from J; junction bases left unmatched: 12.